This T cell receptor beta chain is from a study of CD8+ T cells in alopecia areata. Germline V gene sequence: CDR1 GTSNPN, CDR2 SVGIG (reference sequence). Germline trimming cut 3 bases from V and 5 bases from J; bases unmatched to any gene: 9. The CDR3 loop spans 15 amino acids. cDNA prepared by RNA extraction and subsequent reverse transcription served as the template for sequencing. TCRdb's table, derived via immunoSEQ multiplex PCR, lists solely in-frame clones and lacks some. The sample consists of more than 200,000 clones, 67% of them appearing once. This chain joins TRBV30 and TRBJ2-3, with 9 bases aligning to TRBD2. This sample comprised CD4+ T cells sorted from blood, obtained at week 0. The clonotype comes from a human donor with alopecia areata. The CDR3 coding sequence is TGTGCCTGGAGGGTACAGGCTAGCGGGGTAGATACGCAGTATTTT. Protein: CAWRVQASGVDTQYF. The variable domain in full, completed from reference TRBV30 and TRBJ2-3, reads SQTIHQWPATLVQPVGSPLSLECTVEGTSNPNLYWYRQAAGRGLQLLFYSVGIGQISSEVPQNLSASRPQDRQFILSSKKLLLSDSGFYLCAWRVQASGVDTQYFGPGTRLTVL.